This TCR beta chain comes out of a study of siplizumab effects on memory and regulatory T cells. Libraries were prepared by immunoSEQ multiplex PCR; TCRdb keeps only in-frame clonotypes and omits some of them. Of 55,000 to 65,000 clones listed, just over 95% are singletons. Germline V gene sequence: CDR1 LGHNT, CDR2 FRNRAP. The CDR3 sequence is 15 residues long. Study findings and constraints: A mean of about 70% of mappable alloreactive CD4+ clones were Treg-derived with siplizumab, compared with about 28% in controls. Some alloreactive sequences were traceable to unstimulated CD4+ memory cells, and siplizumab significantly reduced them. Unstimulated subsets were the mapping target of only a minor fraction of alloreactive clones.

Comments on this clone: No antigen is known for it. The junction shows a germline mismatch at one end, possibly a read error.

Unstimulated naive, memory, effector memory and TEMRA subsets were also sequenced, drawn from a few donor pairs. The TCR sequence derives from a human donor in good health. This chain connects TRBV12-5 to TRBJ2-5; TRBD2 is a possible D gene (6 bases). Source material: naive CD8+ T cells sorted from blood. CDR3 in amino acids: CASGLGGATQETQYF. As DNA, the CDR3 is TGTGCTAGTGGCTTGGGAGGCGCAACTCAAGAGACCCAGTACTTC.